Presented here are 7 T cell receptor beta chains from one specimen sequenced in a study of T cells in Graves' hyperthyroidism and ophthalmopathy. RNA transcripts yielded amplified TCR beta CDR3 regions. When the TCR CDR3 underwent first-round RT-PCR, the HTBI primer set was used. TCRdb reprocessed the multiplex PCR reads with MiXCR, giving one entry per CDR3 protein. Of over 500,000 distinct CDR3 sequences detected, 15% to 20% appear once; the ten largest clones hold 17%. Material: blood. The receptors here all came from a woman aged 18 to 35 with Graves' ophthalmopathy.

This clonotype occurred once. This sequence may be a read error, since a much larger clone differs from it by one base. The chain links TRBV6-2 or TRBV6-3 to TRBJ2-3; 9 bases are shared with TRBD2. Germline V CDR1 and CDR2: MNHEY, SVGEGT. The CDR3 consists of 15 residues. Trimming took 5 bases from V and 8 from J; bases not matched to a gene: 11. The CDR3 loop reads CASSGDAGGPATQYF. CDR3 DNA sequence: TGTGCCAGCAGTGGAGACGCGGGGGGGCCCGCTACGCAGTATTTT.

This clonotype was detected a few times. The chain is built from TRBV20-1 and TRBJ2-7; TRBD1 matches at 7 bases. Germline assignment: CDR1 DFQATT and CDR2 SNEGSKA (reference sequence). V lost 5 bases to trimming and J lost 5 bases; unmatched junction nucleotides: 3. The CDR3 covers 11 residues. As DNA, the CDR3 is TGCAGTGCTTCAGACAGGGACGAGCAGTACTTC. This gives the protein CSASDRDEQYF.

This clonotype was counted a few times. This rearrangement joins TRBV27 to TRBJ1-5; tentative D call: TRBD1 (6 bases). The CDR3 contains 15 residues. The V and J ends lost 6 bases and 0 bases respectively, with 12 bases between them. The germline V gene has CDR1 MNHEY and CDR2 SMNVEV (reference sequence). CDR3 DNA: TGTGCCAGCAGACCCGGACAGATTAGCAATCAGCCCCAGCATTTT. Its protein is CASRPGQISNQPQHF.

The rearrangement joins TRBV6-2 or TRBV6-3 to TRBJ2-7; 10 nucleotides match TRBD1. Germline V gene sequence: CDR1 MNHEY, CDR2 SVGEGT. V gave up 4 bases and J gave up 3 bases; unmatched junction bases: 6. CDR3 length equals 15 residues. CDR3 amino acids: CASSLFWDRGYEQYF. For the CDR3, the DNA is TGTGCCAGCAGTTTATTTTGGGACAGGGGCTACGAGCAGTACTTC.

This clonotype was recorded at least ten times. This chain uses TRBV20-1 with TRBJ2-1; 15 bases are shared with TRBD2. The CDR3 runs to 17 residues. Germline V gives CDR1 DFQATT, CDR2 SNEGSKA (reference sequence). V gave up 6 bases and J gave up 3 bases; unmatched junction bases: 9. CDR3 bases: TGCAGTGCCACTGGGACTAGCGGGAGGAACAACTACAATGAGCAGTTCTTC. Protein product: CSATGTSGRNNYNEQFF.

Turning to this clonotype: Just one base apart from a much larger clone, this may be a read error. The chain joins TRBV20-1 to TRBJ2-7; possibly TRBD1 or TRBD2 for D (5 bases each). Trimming removed 8 bases at V and 1 base at J, with 21 bases between. CDR1 is DFQATT, CDR2 SNEGSKA, per germline (reference sequence). The CDR3 length is 15 residues. CDR3 sequence (DNA): TGCAGTACATCGGGACGGCGAGGGGTTTCCTACGAGCAGTACTTC. It yields the protein CSTSGRRGVSYEQYF.

This clonotype was observed at least ten times. V and J are TRBV11-2 and TRBJ2-7, with D tentatively TRBD1 (5 bases). The CDR3 runs to 14 residues. The V end lost 1 base, the J end lost 0 bases, and 7 bases lay between the germline ends. The germline V gene has CDR1 SGHAT and CDR2 FQNNGV. This CDR3 reads CASSLADISYEQYF. The CDR3 DNA is TGTGCCAGCAGCTTAGCGGACATCTCCTACGAGCAGTACTTC.